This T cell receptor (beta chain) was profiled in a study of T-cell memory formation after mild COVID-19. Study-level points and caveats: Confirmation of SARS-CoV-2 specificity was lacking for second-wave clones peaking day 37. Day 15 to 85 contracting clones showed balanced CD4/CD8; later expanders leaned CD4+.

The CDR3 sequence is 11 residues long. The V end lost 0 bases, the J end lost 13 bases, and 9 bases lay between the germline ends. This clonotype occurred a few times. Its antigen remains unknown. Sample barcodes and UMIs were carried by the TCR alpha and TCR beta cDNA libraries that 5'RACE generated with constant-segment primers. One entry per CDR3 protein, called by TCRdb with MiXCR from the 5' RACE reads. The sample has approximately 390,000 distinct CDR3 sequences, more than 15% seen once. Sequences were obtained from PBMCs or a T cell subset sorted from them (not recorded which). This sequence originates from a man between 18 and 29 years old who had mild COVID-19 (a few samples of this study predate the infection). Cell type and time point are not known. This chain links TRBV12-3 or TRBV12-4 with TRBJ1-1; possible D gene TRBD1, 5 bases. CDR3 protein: CASSLAGAVFF. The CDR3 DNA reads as TGTGCCAGCAGTTTAGCAGGGGCTGTTTTCTTT.